The entry below describes one T cell receptor (beta chain). In germline, CDR1 is SGDLS, CDR2 YYNGEE. This CDR3 region has 14 residues. V dropped 2 bases and J dropped 6 bases, with 12 bases sitting between them. These data come from a study of shared clonotypes between healthy human individuals. Study at large: Samples came from two female and a few male donors aged 18 to 49.

Some clones are missing from TCRdb's copy, which holds only in-frame ones; the method was immunoSEQ multiplex PCR. The sample shows about 2.3 million clones, under 95% of them seen only once. Researchers partitioned CD4+ cells into CD45RA+ naive and CD45RA-negative memory subsets. Specimen: naive CD4+ T cells from PBMCs. The subset denotes: CD45RA+ positively selected. This chain uses TRBV9 with TRBJ2-1; a weak D match, TRBD1 (5 bases). This clonotype originated in a man aged 18 to 29 in good health. Some clones in this sample may be carry-over from other donors' samples. The CDR3 DNA reads TGTGCCAGCAGCGTCAGGGCCAGCTCCAATGAGCAGTTCTTC. Translation gives CASSVRASSNEQFF.